Following are 23 T cell receptor beta chains from one sample sequenced in a study of T cell responses to AZD1222 COVID-19 vaccine. Assay used: immunoSEQ multiplex PCR; TCRdb lists only in-frame clones, some missing. The table records about 180,000 clones, roughly 93% of them present only once. The material sequenced was peripheral blood, taken 28 days after the second dose of the MenACWY control vaccine. The receptors come from an adult who received the MenACWY meningococcal vaccine as a control.

CDR3 sequence: CAWSTPYSNQPQHF. In DNA form, the CDR3 reads TGTGCCTGGAGTACACCTTATAGCAATCAGCCCCAGCATTTT. This chain joins TRBV30 and TRBJ1-5; no definite D call. The V end was cut by 2 bases, the J end by 0 bases, with 8 bases between. Per the germline V gene, CDR1 is GTSNPN and CDR2 is SVGIG (reference sequence). This CDR3 spans 14 amino acids.

Only one count was recorded for this clone. This chain uses TRBV28 with TRBJ2-2; D remains unclear. The CDR3 spans 12 residues. V was trimmed by 6 bases and J by 6 bases, leaving 8 bases between them. Germline V gene lookup returns CDR1 MDHEN and CDR2 SYDVKM. As DNA, the CDR3 is TGTGCCAGCAGCCTACTACCCGGGGAGCTGTTTTTT. This codes for CASSLLPGELFF.

This chain connects TRBV5-1 to TRBJ1-2, with TRBD1 identical over 8 bases. The junction had 8 bases not matched to a gene; V was cut back by 3 bases and J by 4 bases. Germline assignment: CDR1 SGHRS and CDR2 YFSETQ. The CDR3 has 15 amino acids. This CDR3 reads CASSSETGAVYGYTF. CDR3 coding DNA: TGCGCCAGCAGCTCCGAGACAGGGGCAGTCTATGGCTACACCTTC.

The V call is TRBV6-6, the J call TRBJ1-1; possibly TRBD1 for D (5 bases). The CDR3 is made up of 15 amino acids. Trimming cost V 0 bases and J 0 bases, with 8 bases left between them. CDR1 and CDR2 from the germline V gene are MNHNY and SVGAGI (reference sequence). The chain's CDR3 is CASSYSKGLNTEAFF. In nucleotides, the CDR3 is TGTGCCAGCAGTTACTCGAAGGGGTTGAACACTGAAGCTTTCTTT.

The chain has TRBV5-1 and TRBJ1-1; 9 nucleotides line up with TRBD1. The CDR3 sequence is 15 residues long. Trimming at V came to 2 bases and at J to 6 bases, leaving 8 bases not matched to a gene. Germline-derived CDR1 and CDR2 are SGHRS and YFSETQ. DNA for the CDR3: TGCGCCAGCAGCTTAGGGACAGGGAATTGGCCTGAAGCTTTCTTT. Amino acid sequence: CASSLGTGNWPEAFF.

The chain links TRBV21-1 to TRBJ2-7; the D call in the table, TRBD1, was not verified against the DNA. TRBV21-1 is noted as a pseudogene. CDR3 size: 16 residues. CDR3 nucleotides: TGTGCCAGCAGCAAAGATCGGTTCAGGTTCTCCTACGAGCAGTACTTC. Its translation: CASSKDRFRFSYEQYF.

The chain links TRBV10-3 to TRBJ2-5; 12 bases match TRBD2. Germline values: CDR1 ENHRY, CDR2 SYGVKD. The CDR3 covers 18 residues. V was pared by 0 bases and J by 7 bases, with 12 bases of the junction left unmatched. The CDR3 bases are TGTGCCATCAGTGAGTCAGCGCTGCTAGCGGGGGGGCCAGGGACCCAGTACTTC. Translated: CAISESALLAGGPGTQYF.

The genes are TRBV24-1 and TRBJ2-3, with D tentatively TRBD1 (6 bases). Trimming left V 3 bases short and J 2 bases short, with 11 bases between. The CDR3 consists of 15 residues. CDR1 is KGHDR, CDR2 SFDVKD, per germline. This CDR3 reads CATSDPGAYTDTQYF. CDR3 sequence (DNA): TGTGCCACCAGTGATCCAGGGGCCTACACAGATACGCAGTATTTT.

The chain carries TRBV7-3 and TRBJ2-3, with D uncertain. CDR3 length equals 14 residues. Germline lookup yields CDR1 SGHTA and CDR2 FQGTGA. Deletions cut 1 base from V and 4 bases from J, with 9 bases between. For the CDR3, the DNA is TGTGCCAGCAGCTTAATGAGGTGGGCAGATACGCAGTATTTT. It yields the protein CASSLMRWADTQYF.

The CDR3 nucleotides are TGTGCCAGCAGCCCATGGGGCGGGCTTGAAGCTTTCTTT. Translating gives CASSPWGGLEAFF. This rearrangement joins TRBV9 to TRBJ1-1; a weak D match, TRBD1 (5 bases). Germline V gene data show CDR1 as SGDLS and CDR2 as YYNGEE. This CDR3 is built from 13 residues. V was clipped by 4 bases and J by 7 bases, with 14 bases between them.

The V and J genes are TRBV11-2 and TRBJ2-2, with D possibly matching TRBD2 (5 bases). The CDR3 runs 16 residues. Per the germline V gene, CDR1 is SGHAT and CDR2 is FQNNGV. V lost 5 bases and J 4 bases, leaving 17 bases between the germline ends. The CDR3: CASSLRLILGTGELFF. In DNA form, the CDR3 reads TGTGCCAGCAGCCTAAGACTAATCTTGGGCACCGGGGAGCTGTTTTTT. Supplemented by reference TRBV11-2 and TRBJ2-2, the full variable domain reads EAGVAQSPRYKIIEKRQSVAFWCNPISGHATLYWYQQILGQGPKLLIQFQNNGVVDDSQLPKDRFSAERLKGVDSTLKIQPAKLEDSAVYLCASSLRLILGTGELFFGEGSRLTVL.

This clone was counted a few times. V usage is TRBV7-9 and J usage is TRBJ2-7, with 9 positions matching TRBD1. There are 14 residues in the CDR3. V lost 5 bases and J lost 7; bases outside the gene matches: 9. In germline, CDR1 is SEHNR, CDR2 FQNEAQ (reference sequence). CDR3 residues: CASSAPGQGGEQYF. The CDR3 bases are TGTGCCAGCAGCGCACCGGGACAGGGTGGTGAGCAGTACTTC.

This CDR3 reads CSGGQTYEQYF. In DNA, the CDR3 is TGCAGCGGGGGACAGACCTACGAGCAGTACTTC. The rearrangement joins TRBV29-1 to TRBJ2-7; 7 nucleotides match TRBD1. V lost 7 bases to trimming and J lost 2 bases; unmatched junction nucleotides: 2. Looked up from germline, CDR1 is SQVTM and CDR2 is ANQGSEA. The CDR3 runs 11 residues.

This clone was seen more than once but under ten times. This sequence joins TRBV30 and TRBJ1-2; possible D gene TRBD1, 5 bases. V was clipped by 3 bases and J by 6 bases, with 14 bases between them. The CDR3 has 13 residues. Looked up from germline, CDR1 is GTSNPN and CDR2 is SVGIG (reference sequence). The CDR3 DNA follows: TGTGCCTGGAGACGGACAAAGGGAAATGGCTACACCTTC. Its protein is CAWRRTKGNGYTF.

The rearrangement joins TRBV19 to TRBJ1-1; tentatively, D is TRBD1 (5 bases). Germline lookup yields CDR1 LNHDA and CDR2 SQIVND (reference sequence). The germline V and J ends were trimmed by 8 bases and 1 base, with 11 bases remaining between them. The CDR3 has 13 amino acids. As DNA, the CDR3 is TGTGCCAGTGGGGGAGGGAGGAACACTGAAGCTTTCTTT. Encoded protein: CASGGGRNTEAFF.

J is TRBJ2-3 and V is TRBV7-2; 7 bases match TRBD2. The V segment lost 7 bases and the J segment 2 bases; nucleotides outside the gene matches: 9. The CDR3 is 15 amino acids. Germline-derived CDR1 and CDR2 are SGHTA and FQGNSA. CDR3 nucleotide sequence: TGTGCCAGCACCTTCGGGGGGACCAACACAGATACGCAGTATTTT. Amino acid sequence: CASTFGGTNTDTQYF.

The rearrangement uses TRBV28 and TRBJ2-3; 7 nucleotides agree with TRBD2. The CDR3 spans 16 residues. The trim removed 5 bases at V and 6 bases at J, leaving 14 bases unmatched. CDR1 and CDR2 (germline): MDHEN, SYDVKM. CDR3 loop: CASSAPTRAGVDTQYF. The CDR3 nucleotides read TGTGCCAGCAGTGCCCCCACTAGGGCGGGGGTGGATACGCAGTATTTT.

The sample holds a few counts of this clone. V and J are TRBV4-2 and TRBJ1-3; 9 positions agree with TRBD1. The CDR3 spans 16 residues. V dropped 3 bases and J dropped 2; count of bases not matched to a gene: 5. CDR1 and CDR2 (germline): LGHNA, YNFKEQ. The CDR3 is CASSQAGDRAGNTIYF. The CDR3 nucleotides read TGTGCCAGCAGCCAGGCCGGGGACAGGGCTGGAAACACCATATATTTT.

The chain employs TRBV6-1 and TRBJ1-4, with TRBD1 identical over 11 bases. Trimming removed 4 bases from V and 8 bases from J; junction bases left unmatched: 18. The V gene's germline CDR1 is MNHNS and CDR2 SASEGT. This CDR3 region has 19 residues. The DNA for the CDR3 is TGTGCCAGCAGTGCACCCTGGACAGGGGGCATCGGTGGGGAGGAAAAACTGTTTTTT. It is translated as CASSAPWTGGIGGEEKLFF.

The chain has TRBV27 and TRBJ1-1, with D unclear. The CDR3 sequence is 12 residues long. Per germline, CDR1 MNHEY and CDR2 SMNVEV (reference sequence). The V end lost 6 bases, the J end lost 1 base, and 6 bases lay between the germline ends. CDR3 region: CASRDRNTEAFF. In DNA, the CDR3 is TGTGCCAGCAGGGATCGGAACACTGAAGCTTTCTTT.

The chain has TRBV2 and TRBJ1-1; D possibly corresponds to TRBD1 (6 bases). Germline values: CDR1 SNHLY, CDR2 FYNNEI. The CDR3 has 14 residues. Trimming cost V 6 bases and J 5 bases, with 16 bases left between them. The CDR3 loop reads CASRVKDRATEAFF. The CDR3 nucleotides are TGTGCCAGCAGGGTCAAGGACAGAGCGACTGAAGCTTTCTTT.

The V gene is TRBV19, the J gene TRBJ2-2; 9 positions agree with TRBD1. The V gene end was trimmed by 4 bases and the J gene end by 5 bases; junction bases not matched to a gene: 5. Germline CDR1 and CDR2: LNHDA and SQIVND (reference sequence). This CDR3 is built from 15 residues. CDR3: CASSTGTGQTGELFF. Written as DNA, the CDR3 is TGTGCCAGTAGTACTGGGACAGGGCAAACCGGGGAGCTGTTTTTT.

This chain connects TRBV18 to TRBJ2-5, with D unresolved. V was shortened by 3 bases and J by 1 base, with 6 bases between the two germline ends. The CDR3 has 13 amino acids. Germline V CDR1 and CDR2: KGHSH, LQKENI. CDR3 residues: CASSPGFQETQYF. The CDR3 DNA follows: TGTGCCAGCTCACCGGGGTTCCAAGAGACCCAGTACTTC.